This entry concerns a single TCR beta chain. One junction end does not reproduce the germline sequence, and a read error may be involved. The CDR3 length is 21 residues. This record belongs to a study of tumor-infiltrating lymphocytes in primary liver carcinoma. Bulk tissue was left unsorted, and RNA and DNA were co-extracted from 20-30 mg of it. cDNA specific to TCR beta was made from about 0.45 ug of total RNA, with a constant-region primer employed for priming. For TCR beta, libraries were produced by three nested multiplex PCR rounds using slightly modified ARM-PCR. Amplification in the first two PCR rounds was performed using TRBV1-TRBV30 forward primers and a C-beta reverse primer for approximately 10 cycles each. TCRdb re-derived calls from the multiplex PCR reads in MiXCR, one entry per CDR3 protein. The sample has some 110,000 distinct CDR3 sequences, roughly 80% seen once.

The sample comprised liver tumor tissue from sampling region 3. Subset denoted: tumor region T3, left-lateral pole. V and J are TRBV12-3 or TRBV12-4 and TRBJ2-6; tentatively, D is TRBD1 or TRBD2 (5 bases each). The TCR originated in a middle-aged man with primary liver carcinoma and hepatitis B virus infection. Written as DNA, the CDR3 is TGTGCCAGCAGTCGGACCCGGTTAGTCCCCGGTCGGGCCTCTGGGGGCAACGTCCTGACTTTC. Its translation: CASSRTRLVPGRASGGNVLTF.